These 13 T cell receptor beta chains were all obtained from the same sample, sequenced in a study of blood T cells in healthy people across ages. A J-beta primer mix and a sample-barcoded 5' primer were used in a second PCR of about 7 to 12 cycles. One entry per CDR3 protein, called by TCRdb with MiXCR from the 5' RACE reads. Of under 1,100,000 distinct CDR3 sequences listed, approximately 25% were seen once; the top ten hold about 0.69%. In addition, the sample was reused for a study of T cells of mothers and their children.

The sample was blood. These receptors were collected from a girl aged 2 to 9 in good health.

The chain recombines TRBV28 with TRBJ2-1, with D maybe TRBD1 (5 bases). This CDR3 spans 14 amino acids. The V end was cut by 6 bases, the J end by 5 bases, with 14 bases between. Germline-derived CDR1 and CDR2 are MDHEN and SYDVKM. Here the CDR3 DNA reads TGTGCCAGCAGCCGTCGTGGGGCGGACAATGAGCAGTTCTTC. This translates into CASSRRGADNEQFF.

This clonotype appeared a few times. This chain connects TRBV6-5 to TRBJ2-5; 9 nucleotides align to TRBD2. The closer fit of TRBJ2-1 to the DNA end suggests the J call may be wrong. Looked up from germline, CDR1 is MNHEY and CDR2 is SVGAGI. The CDR3 runs to 14 residues. The CDR3 protein is CASRPGLASDEQFF. CDR3 DNA: TGTGCCAGCAGGCCGGGACTAGCAAGCGATGAGCAGTTCTTC.

The chain links TRBV5-1 to TRBJ2-3; possible D gene TRBD1, 7 bases. The CDR3 length is 15 residues. Trimming stripped 4 bases from V and 4 bases from J, with 16 bases between. From germline, CDR1 is SGHRS and CDR2 YFSETQ. The CDR3 is CASSLFDREADTQYF. CDR3 DNA sequence: TGCGCCAGCAGCCTCTTTGACAGGGAGGCAGATACGCAGTATTTT.

The rearrangement joins TRBV12-3 or TRBV12-4 to TRBJ1-1; no clear D gene. The V end was cut by 1 base, the J end by 7 bases, with 4 bases between. The CDR3 covers 11 residues. CDR3 protein: CASSLGNEAFF. In DNA, the CDR3 is TGTGCCAGCAGTTTAGGGAATGAAGCTTTCTTT.

Concerning this clonotype: A junction end diverges from the germline sequence, so it may reflect a read error. The chain employs TRBV12-3 or TRBV12-4 and TRBJ2-1; D is unclear. The DNA matches TRBJ2-5 better at its end, which makes the J call doubtful. The CDR3 sequence is 13 residues long. CDR3 protein: CASRLGVQETQYF. Here the CDR3 DNA reads TGTGCCAGCCGTTTGGGTGTCCAAGAGACCCAGTACTTC.

The genes are TRBV7-2 and TRBJ1-5; D gene uncertain. Germline V lookup: CDR1 SGHTA, CDR2 FQGNSA. With 1 base removed from V and 9 bases from J, the gap between germline ends came to 10 bases. The CDR3 spans 13 residues. This CDR3 is CASSLGPMRPQHF. The CDR3 bases are TGTGCCAGCAGCTTAGGTCCTATGAGGCCCCAGCATTTT.

DNA of the CDR3: TGTGCCAGCAGCTTAGCGCTCATAGCATCAGATACGCAGTATTTT. Translated, it gives CASSLALIASDTQYF. The chain uses TRBV7-9 and TRBJ2-3; D unclear. Germline CDR1 is SEHNR and CDR2 is FQNEAQ (reference sequence). This CDR3 has 15 amino acids. Trimming took off 0 bases at V and 4 bases at J, with 11 bases between the two ends.

On this clonotype: A junction end diverges from the germline sequence, so it may reflect a read error. The chain recombines TRBV4-1 with TRBJ2-2, with D tentatively TRBD2 (5 bases). CDR3 size: 14 residues. The germline V gene encodes CDR1 MGHRA and CDR2 YSYEKL. CDR3 in amino acids: CASSQDGETVELFF. The CDR3 coding sequence is TGCGCCAGCAGCCAAGATGGGGAGACCGTGGAGCTGTTTTTT.

The table lists this clonotype with a few counts. The V call is TRBV20-1, the J call TRBJ2-1; either TRBD1 or TRBD2 may fit D (6 bases each). The CDR3 is 14 amino acids. V lost 3 bases to trimming and J lost 3 bases, with 12 bases between them. Germline V CDR1 and CDR2: DFQATT, SNEGSKA (reference sequence). DNA of the CDR3: TGCAGTGCTAGGATACGGGGGCTCTACAATGAGCAGTTCTTC. Its translation is CSARIRGLYNEQFF.

A few counts support this clonotype. This CDR3 reads CASSPDREYNEQFF. CDR3 nucleotides: TGTGCCAGCAGTCCGGACAGGGAGTACAATGAGCAGTTCTTC. This chain uses TRBV7-9 with TRBJ2-1; 8 positions agree with TRBD1. The CDR3 consists of 14 residues. Germline V CDR1 and CDR2: SEHNR, FQNEAQ (reference sequence). Germline trimming cut 6 bases from V and 4 bases from J; bases unmatched to any gene: 5.

The chain recombines TRBV20-1 with TRBJ1-1; D is unclear. This CDR3 has 11 amino acids. V gave up 1 base and J gave up 6 bases, with 6 bases separating them. Germline-derived CDR1 and CDR2 are DFQATT and SNEGSKA (reference sequence). The CDR3 bases are TGCAGTGCTAGAGCCCCGGCTGAAGCTTTCTTT. This sequence encodes CSARAPAEAFF.

This chain joins TRBV2 and TRBJ2-3; 7 positions match TRBD1. This CDR3 region has 12 residues. Per the germline V gene, CDR1 is SNHLY and CDR2 is FYNNEI. V was pared by 9 bases and J by 2 bases, with 2 bases of the junction left unmatched. CDR3 loop: CARQGITDTQYF. As DNA, the CDR3 is TGTGCCAGACAGGGGATCACAGATACGCAGTATTTT.

This clonotype was seen only a few times. This chain joins TRBV12-3 or TRBV12-4 and TRBJ1-1, with 8 bases that match TRBD1. The CDR3 sequence is 16 residues long. The trim removed 4 bases at V and 3 bases at J, leaving 10 bases unmatched. This chain's CDR3 is CASSYHPGQGDTEAFF. For the CDR3, the DNA is TGTGCCAGCAGTTATCACCCAGGACAGGGAGACACTGAAGCTTTCTTT.